This TCR beta chain was found in a study of T cell responses to AZD1222 COVID-19 vaccine. Study results and limitations: Nearly half of spike-specific TCRs reportedly go after variant regions that carry no mutations.

Germline lookup yields CDR1 ENHRY and CDR2 SYGVKD. The CDR3 loop spans 13 amino acids. The V gene end was trimmed by 6 bases and the J gene end by 1 base; junction bases not matched to a gene: 0. Sequenced by immunoSEQ multiplex PCR; TCRdb stores in-frame clones only, minus some. The sample yields around 100,000 clones, about 91% seen once. On this clone itself: Its antigen is not known.

Sequencing used peripheral blood, obtained 28 days after the second AZD1222 dose. This TCR was sampled from an adult who received the AZD1222 COVID-19 vaccine. The chain links TRBV10-3 to TRBJ2-1; 7 bases align to TRBD2. CDR3 DNA sequence: TGTGCCATCAGCGGGGGGTCCTACAATGAGCAGTTCTTC. Translating it yields CAISGGSYNEQFF.